The 26 T cell receptor beta chains in this list originate from one sample, sequenced in a study of blood T cell repertoires in COVID-19. The table came from immunoSEQ multiplex PCR; TCRdb's copy has only in-frame clones and leaves some out. The data hold about 86,000 clones, with approximately 86% observed a single time. The sample was peripheral blood. These receptor sequences come from a man aged 45 to 65 with acute or convalescent COVID-19.

This chain links TRBV7-3 with TRBJ2-1, with TRBD2 as a possible D gene (6 bases). This CDR3 region has 17 residues. The V gene lost 0 bases and the J gene lost 9 bases, with 21 bases spanning the gap. Germline CDR1 reads SGHTA; CDR2 reads FQGTGA. The CDR3 bases are TGTGCCAGCAGCTTAACGATTAGCGGTGGAGGAATAGGTGAGCAGTTCTTC. Translating gives CASSLTISGGGIGEQFF.

The chain carries TRBV10-3 and TRBJ1-5; 9 bases align to TRBD1. CDR1 ENHRY and CDR2 SYGVKD come from the germline V gene. The CDR3 loop spans 13 amino acids. The V segment lost 9 bases and the J segment 10 bases; nucleotides outside the gene matches: 10. CDR3 amino acids: CAINRDRDSPQHF. CDR3 in DNA: TGTGCCATTAACCGGGACAGGGATAGCCCCCAGCATTTT.

This chain connects TRBV5-4 to TRBJ2-1; TRBD1 agrees at 7 bases. CDR1 and CDR2 (germline): SGHNT, YYREEE (reference sequence). The CDR3 extends over 15 amino acids. The trim removed 1 base at V and 0 bases at J, leaving 1 base unmatched. The CDR3 protein is CASSLRQGSYNEQFF. DNA of the CDR3: TGTGCCAGCAGCTTGAGACAGGGCTCCTACAATGAGCAGTTCTTC. Full variable domain (remainder filled in from reference TRBV5-4 and TRBJ2-1): ETGVTQSPTHLIKTRGQQVTLRCSSQSGHNTVSWYQQALGQGPQFIFQYYREEENGRGNFPPRFSGLQFPNYSSELNVNALELDDSALYLCASSLRQGSYNEQFFGPGTRLTVL.

This chain links TRBV7-8 with TRBJ2-7; D not certain. The germline V and J ends were trimmed by 2 bases and 1 base, with 12 bases remaining between them. CDR1 SGHVS and CDR2 FQNEAQ come from the germline V gene. The CDR3 runs 15 residues. The CDR3 is CASSLRSDKSYEQYF. In DNA, the CDR3 is TGTGCCAGCAGCTTAAGATCCGACAAGTCCTACGAGCAGTACTTC.

This clone has a handful of counts. This rearrangement joins TRBV7-9 to TRBJ2-7; tentative D call: TRBD1 (7 bases). Germline-derived CDR1 and CDR2 are SEHNR and FQNEAQ (reference sequence). CDR3 length: 14 amino acids. The ends were cut back, 1 base at V and 7 bases at J, with 14 bases in the middle. CDR3 sequence (DNA): TGTGCCAGCAGCTTAGTGGCAGGGGGGTCAGAGCAGTACTTC. It encodes CASSLVAGGSEQYF. Drawing the rest from reference TRBV7-9 and TRBJ2-7, the complete variable domain is DTGVSQNPRHKITKRGQNVTFRCDPISEHNRLYWYRQTLGQGPEFLTYFQNEAQLEKSRLLSDRFSAERPKGSFSTLEIQRTEQGDSAMYLCASSLVAGGSEQYFGPGTRLTVT.

This clone was seen only a few times. The gene calls are TRBV7-9 and TRBJ1-2, with 9 positions matching TRBD1. Germline CDR1 is SEHNR and CDR2 is FQNEAQ (reference sequence). Unmatched junction bases numbered 5, after V lost 5 bases and J lost 4 bases. CDR3 length equals 14 residues. Here the CDR3 reads CASSMTGGAYGYTF. DNA for the CDR3: TGTGCCAGCAGCATGACAGGGGGAGCCTATGGCTACACCTTC.

This rearrangement joins TRBV23-1 to TRBJ1-2; D is perhaps TRBD1 (5 bases). TRBV23-1 is an open reading frame, and its role is uncertain. CDR3 length equals 12 residues. The V end lost 3 bases, the J end lost 8 bases, and 10 bases lay between the germline ends. Here the CDR3 reads CASSQQGHGYTF. The DNA of the CDR3 is TGCGCCAGCAGTCAGCAGGGTCACGGCTACACCTTC.

This clone was detected once. The chain carries TRBV19 and TRBJ2-3; D gene uncertain. Trimming took 5 bases from V and 0 from J, leaving 12 bases between them. The CDR3 is 15 residues long. Germline V CDR1 and CDR2: LNHDA, SQIVND (reference sequence). This chain's CDR3 is CASSGGGASTDTQYF. Written as DNA, the CDR3 is TGTGCCAGTAGTGGCGGCGGAGCTAGCACAGATACGCAGTATTTT.

The CDR3 DNA follows: TGTGCCAGCAGCTTAGCCCGAGGTGGCCAAGGAGAGACCCAGTACTTC. This translates into CASSLARGGQGETQYF. J is TRBJ2-5 and V is TRBV7-2; no clear D. Germline CDR1 is SGHTA and CDR2 is FQGNSA. V lost 0 bases to trimming and J lost 4 bases, with 15 bases between them. The CDR3 consists of 16 residues.

The chain carries TRBV3-1 (or the pseudogene TRBV3-2) and TRBJ1-2; D is perhaps TRBD1 (6 bases). Deletions cut 6 bases from V and 0 bases from J, with 14 bases between. CDR3 length: 15 residues. Germline V gene sequence: CDR1 LGHDT, CDR2 YNNKEL (reference sequence). The CDR3 DNA follows: TGTGCCAGCAGTATAAGGGACACAACTAACTATGGCTACACCTTC. This translates into CASSIRDTTNYGYTF.

The V gene is TRBV19, the J gene TRBJ2-7; 7 bases agree with TRBD1. The CDR3 runs to 14 residues. The V segment lost 5 bases and the J segment 1 base; nucleotides outside the gene matches: 5. CDR1 is LNHDA, CDR2 SQIVND, per germline (reference sequence). The CDR3 region is CASSLKGASYEQYF. The CDR3 DNA follows: TGTGCCAGTAGTCTAAAGGGGGCTTCCTACGAGCAGTACTTC.

The chain links TRBV28 to TRBJ1-3, with D tentatively TRBD1 (5 bases). This CDR3 is built from 15 residues. Germline V gene sequence: CDR1 MDHEN, CDR2 SYDVKM. Trimming shortened V by 8 bases and J by 1 base, and 15 bases separated the two germline ends. The CDR3 loop reads CASALIGGSGNTIYF. CDR3 in DNA: TGTGCCAGCGCCCTCATCGGGGGATCTGGAAACACCATATATTTT.

This sequence joins TRBV7-9 and TRBJ2-5, with 12 bases that match TRBD1. After removal of 7 bases from V and 0 bases from J, the junction contained 6 bases not matched to a gene. The CDR3 loop spans 16 amino acids. Germline CDR1 SEHNR, CDR2 FQNEAQ (reference sequence). The CDR3 sequence: CASTRGDRGHQETQYF. The CDR3 region has the DNA TGTGCCAGCACCCGGGGGGACAGGGGGCACCAAGAGACCCAGTACTTC.

The V gene is TRBV3-1 (or the pseudogene TRBV3-2), the J gene TRBJ2-1; 9 positions agree with TRBD2. This CDR3 spans 16 amino acids. From germline, CDR1 is LGHDT and CDR2 YNNKEL (reference sequence). V lost 4 bases, J lost 7 bases, and 11 bases stayed unmatched. The CDR3 sequence is CASSRNLAGLGNEQFF. CDR3 DNA: TGTGCCAGCAGCCGAAACCTAGCGGGATTGGGGAATGAGCAGTTCTTC.

The chain joins TRBV27 to TRBJ2-7; the D is unclear. The CDR3 runs 14 residues. V was pared by 5 bases and J by 1 base, with 12 bases between. The germline V gene encodes CDR1 MNHEY and CDR2 SMNVEV (reference sequence). The CDR3 region is CASSRGDSSYEQYF. CDR3 bases: TGTGCCAGCAGTCGAGGAGATTCATCCTACGAGCAGTACTTC.

The gene calls are TRBV5-1 and TRBJ2-1, with D tentatively TRBD1 (6 bases). CDR1 and CDR2 from the germline V gene are SGHRS and YFSETQ. V dropped 0 bases and J dropped 6 bases, with 16 bases sitting between them. The CDR3 consists of 16 residues. The CDR3 protein is CASSLAEGVSGNEQFF. CDR3 bases: TGCGCCAGCAGCTTGGCCGAGGGGGTCTCTGGCAATGAGCAGTTCTTC.

The chain has TRBV15 and TRBJ2-7; weak D call: TRBD1 (6 bases). Germline CDR1 and CDR2: LNHNV and YYDKDF (reference sequence). The CDR3 has 18 residues. V was trimmed by 0 bases and J by 4 bases, leaving 22 bases between them. The DNA of the CDR3 is TGTGCCACCAGCAGAGAATATTCCGAGCAGGGGACGGGTTACGAGCAGTACTTC. Translated, it gives CATSREYSEQGTGYEQYF.

The chain employs TRBV18 and TRBJ1-2; D remains ambiguous. The V and J ends lost 0 bases and 3 bases respectively, with 8 bases between them. The CDR3 covers 14 residues. Per germline, CDR1 KGHSH and CDR2 LQKENI. CDR3 nucleotides: TGTGCCAGCTCACCACCTTCCTATTACTATGGCTACACCTTC. Translating it yields CASSPPSYYYGYTF.

This chain connects TRBV5-4 to TRBJ2-3; the match to TRBD1 covers 8 bases. CDR1 and CDR2 from the germline V gene are SGHNT and YYREEE (reference sequence). The CDR3 runs to 15 residues. The trim removed 4 bases at V and 1 base at J, leaving 5 bases unmatched. CDR3 nucleotides: TGTGCCAGCAGCGCAGGGGGCTCGGGCACAGATACGCAGTATTTT. Encoded protein: CASSAGGSGTDTQYF.

The chain recombines TRBV10-2 with TRBJ2-2; 8 nucleotides agree with TRBD1. Trimming removed 6 bases from V and 6 bases from J; junction bases left unmatched: 12. The CDR3 spans 16 residues. Germline-derived CDR1 and CDR2 are WSHSY and SAAADI. In nucleotides, the CDR3 is TGCGCCAGCAGAACCGCAGGGGGCGGTTGGGCCGGGGAGCTGTTTTTT. Translating gives CASRTAGGGWAGELFF.

The chain recombines TRBV28 with TRBJ2-7; D possibly corresponds to TRBD1 (6 bases). This CDR3 comprises 12 residues. V lost 6 bases and J lost 5, with 11 bases in between. CDR1 and CDR2 (germline): MDHEN, SYDVKM. CDR3 region: CASSYNRDEQYF. CDR3 sequence (DNA): TGTGCCAGCAGCTACAACAGGGACGAGCAGTACTTC.

This chain joins TRBV30 and TRBJ1-5; maybe TRBD1 (5 bases). CDR1 and CDR2 (germline): GTSNPN, SVGIG (reference sequence). Trimming removed 1 base from V and 4 bases from J, with 11 bases in between. The length of the CDR3 is 14 residues. In DNA, the CDR3 is TGTGCCTGGAGTGGGTTGCAGGGAAATCAGCCCCAGCATTTT. Residues: CAWSGLQGNQPQHF.

This chain connects TRBV18 to TRBJ2-2; 9 nucleotides match TRBD1. The CDR3 sequence is 16 residues long. Germline-derived CDR1 and CDR2 are KGHSH and LQKENI. V shed 3 bases and J 4 bases; nucleotides not matched to a gene: 6. This chain's CDR3 is CASSPGTGTGTGELFF. The DNA for the CDR3 is TGTGCCAGCTCACCCGGGACAGGGACTGGCACCGGGGAGCTGTTTTTT.

The chain employs TRBV7-2 and TRBJ1-1; TRBD1 aligns across 8 bases. Looked up from germline, CDR1 is SGHTA and CDR2 is FQGNSA. J lost 5 bases, V lost 5 bases, and 7 bases had no gene match. CDR3 size: 14 residues. CDR3 nucleotides: TGTGCCAGCAGCCCAGGGACAGGTTGGACTGAAGCTTTCTTT. Amino acid sequence: CASSPGTGWTEAFF.

V and J are TRBV27 and TRBJ2-3, with D perhaps TRBD1 (5 bases). The V gene's germline CDR1 is MNHEY and CDR2 SMNVEV (reference sequence). The CDR3 totals 14 residues. Between the trimmed V and J ends, which lost 5 bases and 2 bases, there was a span of 11 bases. CDR3 region: CASSRGHYTDTQYF. The CDR3 DNA follows: TGTGCCAGCAGTCGAGGACACTACACAGATACGCAGTATTTT.

The chain is built from TRBV4-3 and TRBJ2-7; 9 nucleotides line up with TRBD1. The V segment lost 0 bases and the J segment 7 bases; nucleotides outside the gene matches: 7. This CDR3 has 15 residues. The germline V gene has CDR1 LGHNA and CDR2 YSLEER. The CDR3 region is CASSQDPGQGGEQYF. CDR3 sequence (DNA): TGCGCCAGCAGCCAAGATCCGGGACAGGGAGGTGAGCAGTACTTC.